The source of this T cell receptor (beta chain) is a study of cytomegalovirus exposure and HLA in healthy donors. Study background: Earlier, 110 million or so unique TCR beta sequences were recovered from about 179 million T cells by an analysis. The Caucasian-associated ancestry cluster contained 81% of the 300 to 400 genotyped donors.

Use of 60 Vbeta and 13 Jbeta primers characterized the PCR. Clones were sequenced by immunoSEQ multiplex PCR, and TCRdb holds only the in-frame ones, with some missing. The data contain about 150,000 clones, 65% to 70% of them singletons. This clone was counted between two and nine times. Antigen unknown. The CDR3 has 16 residues. Trimming at V came to 5 bases and at J to 6 bases, leaving 7 bases not matched to a gene. CDR1 is PRHDT, CDR2 FYEKMQ, per germline (reference sequence). Study-wide results and limits: Some V segments (TRBV6-2 and TRBV6-3 among them) were excluded as indistinguishable.

The sequenced sample consisted of PBMCs. The chain links TRBV13 to TRBJ2-2, with 12 bases lining up with TRBD2. This TCR was sampled from a man younger than 40 in good health and CMV-seropositive. The CDR3 DNA follows: TGTGCCAGCAGCAGACTAGCGGGAGAGGGGGCCGGGGAGCTGTTTTTT. Protein product: CASSRLAGEGAGELFF.